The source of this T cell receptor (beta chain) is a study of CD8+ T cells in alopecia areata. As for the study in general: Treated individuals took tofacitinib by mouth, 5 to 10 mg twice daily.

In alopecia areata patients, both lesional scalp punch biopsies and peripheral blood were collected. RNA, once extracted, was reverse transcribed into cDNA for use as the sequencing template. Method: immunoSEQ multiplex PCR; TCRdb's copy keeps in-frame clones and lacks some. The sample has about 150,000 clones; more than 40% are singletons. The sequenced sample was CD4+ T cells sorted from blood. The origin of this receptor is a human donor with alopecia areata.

The CDR3 sequence is CASSYGQARGTDTQYF. The CDR3 bases are TGTGCCAGCAGTTACGGGCAGGCGAGGGGTACAGATACGCAGTATTTT. The V and J genes are TRBV6-5 and TRBJ2-3; D possibly matches TRBD1 or TRBD2 (5 bases each). This CDR3 comprises 16 residues. V was clipped by 2 bases and J by 3 bases, with 15 bases between them. Per the germline V gene, CDR1 is MNHEY and CDR2 is SVGAGI.